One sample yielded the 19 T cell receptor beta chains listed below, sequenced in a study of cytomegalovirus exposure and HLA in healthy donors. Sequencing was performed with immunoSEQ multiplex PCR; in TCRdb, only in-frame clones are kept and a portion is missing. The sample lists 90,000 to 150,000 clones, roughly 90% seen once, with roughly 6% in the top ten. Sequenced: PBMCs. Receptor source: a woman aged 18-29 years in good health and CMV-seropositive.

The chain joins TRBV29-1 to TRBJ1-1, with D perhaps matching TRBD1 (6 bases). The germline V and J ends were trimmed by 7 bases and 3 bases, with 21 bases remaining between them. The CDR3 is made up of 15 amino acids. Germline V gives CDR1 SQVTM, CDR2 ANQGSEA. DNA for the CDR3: TGCAGCGCAGAGGGGGGGCTTTATCGGGACACTGAAGCTTTCTTT. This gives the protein CSAEGGLYRDTEAFF.

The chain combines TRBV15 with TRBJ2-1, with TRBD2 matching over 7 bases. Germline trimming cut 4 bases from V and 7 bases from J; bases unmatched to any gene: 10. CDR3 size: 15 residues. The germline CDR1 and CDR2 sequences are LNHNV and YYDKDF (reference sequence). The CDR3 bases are TGTGCCACCAGCAATGAGCGGACTAGTAAGAATGAGCAGTTCTTC. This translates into CATSNERTSKNEQFF.

This chain's CDR3 is CASRRGQGQETQYF. The CDR3 DNA sequence: TGCGCCAGCAGACGGGGACAGGGACAAGAGACCCAGTACTTC. The rearrangement uses TRBV5-1 and TRBJ2-5; the match to TRBD1 covers 9 bases. The V gene end was trimmed by 5 bases and the J gene end by 2 bases; junction bases not matched to a gene: 4. CDR1 is SGHRS, CDR2 YFSETQ, per germline. The CDR3 has 14 residues.

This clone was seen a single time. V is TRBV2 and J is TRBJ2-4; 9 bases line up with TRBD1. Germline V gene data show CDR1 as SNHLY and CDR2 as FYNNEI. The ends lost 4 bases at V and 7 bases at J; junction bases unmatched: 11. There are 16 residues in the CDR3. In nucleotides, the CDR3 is TGTGCCAGCAGTGTCAAAACGGGACAGGGTGGGAACATTCAGTACTTC. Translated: CASSVKTGQGGNIQYF.

CDR3 protein: CASSTTGFYGYTF. CDR3 DNA sequence: TGTGCCAGTAGTACAACAGGGTTCTATGGCTACACCTTC. The rearrangement uses TRBV19 and TRBJ1-2; tentatively, D is TRBD1 (6 bases). Trimming stripped 4 bases from V and 4 bases from J, with 10 bases between. The length of the CDR3 is 13 residues. In germline, CDR1 is LNHDA, CDR2 SQIVND (reference sequence).

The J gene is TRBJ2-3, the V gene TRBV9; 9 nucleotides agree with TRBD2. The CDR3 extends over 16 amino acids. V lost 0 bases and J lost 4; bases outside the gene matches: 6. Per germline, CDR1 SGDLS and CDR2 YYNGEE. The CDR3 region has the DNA TGTGCCAGCAGCGTAGAGGGGCGGGGGGGCCCAGATACGCAGTATTTT. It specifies CASSVEGRGGPDTQYF. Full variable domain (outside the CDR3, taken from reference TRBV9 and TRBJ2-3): DSGVTQTPKHLITATGQRVTLRCSPRSGDLSVYWYQQSLDQGLQFLIQYYNGEERAKGNILERFSAQQFPDLHSELNLSSLELGDSALYFCASSVEGRGGPDTQYFGPGTRLTVL.

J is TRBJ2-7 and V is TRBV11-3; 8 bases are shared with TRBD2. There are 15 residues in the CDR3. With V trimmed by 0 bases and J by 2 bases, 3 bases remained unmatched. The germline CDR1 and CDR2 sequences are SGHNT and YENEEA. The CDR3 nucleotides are TGTGCCAGCAGCTTAGAAGCGGGAGCGACCTACGAGCAGTACTTC. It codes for CASSLEAGATYEQYF.

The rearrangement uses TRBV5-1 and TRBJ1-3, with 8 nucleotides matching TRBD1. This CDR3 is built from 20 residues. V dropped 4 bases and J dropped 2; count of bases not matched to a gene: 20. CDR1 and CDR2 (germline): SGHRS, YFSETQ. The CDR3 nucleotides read TGCGCCAGCAGCCTAGAGCCCCGGAGACAGGGGAGGGCCCCTGGAAACACCATATATTTT. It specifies CASSLEPRRQGRAPGNTIYF.

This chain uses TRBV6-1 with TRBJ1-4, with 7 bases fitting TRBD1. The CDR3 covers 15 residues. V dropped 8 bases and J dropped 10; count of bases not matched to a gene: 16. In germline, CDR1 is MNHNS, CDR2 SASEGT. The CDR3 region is CASRWTGSPQGKLFF. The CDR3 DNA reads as TGTGCCAGCCGCTGGACAGGCTCGCCTCAGGGAAAACTGTTTTTT.

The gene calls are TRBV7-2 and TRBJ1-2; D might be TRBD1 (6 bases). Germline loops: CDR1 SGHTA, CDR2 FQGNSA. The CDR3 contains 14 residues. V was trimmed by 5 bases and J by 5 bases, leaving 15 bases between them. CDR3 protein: CASSDRGGGYGYTF. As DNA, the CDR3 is TGTGCCAGCAGCGACCGGGGGGGCGGTTATGGCTACACCTTC.

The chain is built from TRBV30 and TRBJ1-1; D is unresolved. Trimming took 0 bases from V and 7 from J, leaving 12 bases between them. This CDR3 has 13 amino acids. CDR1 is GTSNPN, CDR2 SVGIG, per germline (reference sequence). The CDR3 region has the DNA TGTGCCTGGAGTGTACAGTGGGAGGTTGAAGCTTTCTTT. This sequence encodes CAWSVQWEVEAFF.

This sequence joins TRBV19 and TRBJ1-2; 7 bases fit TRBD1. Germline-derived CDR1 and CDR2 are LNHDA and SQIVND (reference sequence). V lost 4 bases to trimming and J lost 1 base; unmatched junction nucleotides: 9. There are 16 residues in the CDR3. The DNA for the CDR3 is TGTGCCAGTAGTAACCCCTCGACAGGGCGTAACTATGGCTACACCTTC. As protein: CASSNPSTGRNYGYTF.

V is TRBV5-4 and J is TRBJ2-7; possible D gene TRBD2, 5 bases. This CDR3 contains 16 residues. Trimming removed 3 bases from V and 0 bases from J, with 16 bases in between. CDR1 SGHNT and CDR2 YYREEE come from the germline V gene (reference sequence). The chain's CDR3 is CASSSPEAASSYEQYF. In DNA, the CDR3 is TGTGCCAGCAGCTCCCCGGAGGCCGCTAGCTCCTACGAGCAGTACTTC.

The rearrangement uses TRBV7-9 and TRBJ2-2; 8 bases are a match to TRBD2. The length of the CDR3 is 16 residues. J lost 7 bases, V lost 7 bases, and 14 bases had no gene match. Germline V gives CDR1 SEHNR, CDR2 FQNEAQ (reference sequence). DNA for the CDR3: TGTGCCAGCACGGGGGGGAGCGGGATGATTGGCGGGGAGCTGTTTTTT. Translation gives CASTGGSGMIGGELFF.

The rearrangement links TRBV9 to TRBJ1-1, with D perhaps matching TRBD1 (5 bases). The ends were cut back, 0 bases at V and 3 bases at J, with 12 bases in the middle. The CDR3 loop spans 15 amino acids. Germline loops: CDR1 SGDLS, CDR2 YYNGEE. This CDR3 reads CASSVAITGDTEAFF. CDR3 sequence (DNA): TGTGCCAGCAGCGTAGCTATAACGGGGGACACTGAAGCTTTCTTT.

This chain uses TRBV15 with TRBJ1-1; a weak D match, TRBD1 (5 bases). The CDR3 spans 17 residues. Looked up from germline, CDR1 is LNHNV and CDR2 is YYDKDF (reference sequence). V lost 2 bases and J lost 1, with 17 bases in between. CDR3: CATSRLDRADQNTEAFF. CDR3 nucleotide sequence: TGTGCCACCAGCAGACTCGACAGAGCCGATCAGAACACTGAAGCTTTCTTT.

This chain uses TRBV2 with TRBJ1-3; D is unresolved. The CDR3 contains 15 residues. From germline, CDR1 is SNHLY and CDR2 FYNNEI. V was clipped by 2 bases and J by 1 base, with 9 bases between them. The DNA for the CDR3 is TGTGCCAGCAGTGAAATGGGCCGGTCTGGAAACACCATATATTTT. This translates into CASSEMGRSGNTIYF.

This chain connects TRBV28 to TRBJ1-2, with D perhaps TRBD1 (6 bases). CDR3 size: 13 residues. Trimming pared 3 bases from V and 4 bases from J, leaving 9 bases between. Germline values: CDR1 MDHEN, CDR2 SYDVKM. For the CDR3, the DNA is TGTGCCAGCAGTTTTTCAGGGGTCTATGGCTACACCTTC. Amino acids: CASSFSGVYGYTF.

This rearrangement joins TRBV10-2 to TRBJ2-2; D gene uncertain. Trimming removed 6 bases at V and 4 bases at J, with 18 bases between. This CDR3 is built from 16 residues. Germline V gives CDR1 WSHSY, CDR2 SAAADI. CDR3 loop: CASSPSTPRGTGELFF. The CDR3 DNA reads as TGCGCCAGCAGCCCCTCTACCCCTCGCGGCACCGGGGAGCTGTTTTTT.